Below, 5 T cell receptor beta chains from the same sample are listed, as sequenced in a study of OX40 agonist ivuxolimab in advanced cancers. Sequencing was performed with immunoSEQ multiplex PCR; in TCRdb, only in-frame clones are kept and a portion is missing. The sample records approximately 77,000 clones, approximately 90% being singletons. The specimen comprised CD4+ or CD8+ T cells sorted from blood, sampled in a trial of the OX40 agonist ivuxolimab. Every receptor here comes from an adult with an advanced solid tumor such as melanoma, head and neck, liver or kidney cancer.

There are a few counts of this clone. This chain connects TRBV16 to TRBJ1-2; D possibly corresponds to TRBD1 (6 bases). The CDR3 sequence is 15 residues long. Germline CDR1 and CDR2: KGHSY and FQNENV. Trimming cost V 0 bases and J 3 bases, with 11 bases left between them. The CDR3 DNA reads TGTGCCAGCAGCCAATCGAGGGGGACGTACTATGGCTACACCTTC. Protein product: CASSQSRGTYYGYTF.

This clone was counted once. V gene TRBV6-5 combines with J gene TRBJ1-5; D is unresolved. Germline V gene sequence: CDR1 MNHEY, CDR2 SVGAGI. CDR3 length: 13 amino acids. V was clipped by 2 bases and J by 2 bases, with 4 bases between them. CDR3 nucleotide sequence: TGTGCCAGCAGTTACGGGGGCAATCAGCCCCAGCATTTT. The encoded protein is CASSYGGNQPQHF.

This clone came up a few times. The rearrangement links TRBV5-4 to TRBJ2-1; D uncertain. The CDR3 has 13 amino acids. V lost 6 bases and J lost 4, with 11 bases in between. Germline V lookup: CDR1 SGHNT, CDR2 YYREEE (reference sequence). As DNA, the CDR3 is TGTGCCAGCACCTTAGACCGTTACAATGAGCAGTTCTTC. As protein: CASTLDRYNEQFF.

V and J are TRBV11-2 and TRBJ2-1; TRBD2 agrees at 12 bases. From germline, CDR1 is SGHAT and CDR2 FQNNGV. V shed 1 base and J 5 bases; nucleotides not matched to a gene: 3. The CDR3 has 16 residues. CDR3 sequence: CASSLGLAGGNNEQFF. CDR3 coding DNA: TGTGCCAGCAGCTTAGGGCTAGCGGGGGGGAACAATGAGCAGTTCTTC.

The chain uses TRBV5-8 and TRBJ1-6, with D possibly TRBD1 on 5 matching bases. CDR1 is SGHTS and CDR2 is YDEGEE in the germline V gene. The CDR3 loop spans 16 amino acids. The V end lost 2 bases, the J end lost 5 bases, and 14 bases lay between the germline ends. The CDR3 sequence is CASSLVMGRDNSPLHF. CDR3 in DNA: TGTGCCAGCAGCTTAGTGATGGGACGGGATAATTCACCCCTCCACTTT.